The clone carrying this TCR beta chain was counted at least ten times. These data originate in a study of blood T cell repertoires in COVID-19. For the study at large: Two negative PCRs, clearance, or symptom resolution were required of recovered Cohort 3 donors. T cells, B-cell-depleted T cells, or PBMCs provided the cDNA or gDNA that served as material.

Germline-derived CDR1 and CDR2 are MDHEN and SYDVKM. Trimming took 5 bases from V and 6 from J, leaving 10 bases between them. The CDR3 contains 12 residues. Residents of 24 US areas, aged about 18 to 95 years, made up the participants. Clinical histories supplied by participants themselves formed the basis of cohort assignment. Measured with immunoSEQ multiplex PCR; TCRdb has only the in-frame clones, and not every one. The data contain about 170,000 clones, 65% to 80% of them singletons. The V and J genes are TRBV28 and TRBJ1-2; D unresolved. The sample was PBMCs or T cells enriched from blood (not recorded which). This TCR came from a woman aged 70-85 years in a cohort exposed to, infected with or recovered from COVID-19 (not recorded which). For the CDR3, the DNA is TGTGCCAGCAGTCTCCGACGGGATGGCTACACCTTC. This sequence encodes CASSLRRDGYTF.